These 14 T cell receptor beta chains were sequenced from one sample in a study of T cells in Graves' hyperthyroidism and ophthalmopathy. RNA transcripts yielded amplified TCR beta CDR3 regions. Primed by the HTBI set, a first-round RT-PCR was run on the TCR CDR3. One entry per CDR3 protein, called by TCRdb with MiXCR from the multiplex PCR reads. The sample has approximately 870,000 distinct CDR3 sequences; 35% to 45% are singletons. Sequenced sample: blood. Receptors were obtained from a man aged 18 to 30 with Graves' hyperthyroidism.

The table lists this clonotype with a few counts. This chain connects TRBV9 to TRBJ1-1; D uncertain. Trimming left V 6 bases short and J 3 bases short, with 18 bases between. From germline, CDR1 is SGDLS and CDR2 YYNGEE. The CDR3 is 15 residues long. The CDR3 DNA follows: TGTGCCAGCATCACTACCTCGACGGCGGACACTGAAGCTTTCTTT. This sequence encodes CASITTSTADTEAFF.

The V and J genes are TRBV25-1 and TRBJ2-5; TRBD1 agrees at 8 bases. The CDR3 length is 14 residues. The junction had 7 bases not matched to a gene; V was cut back by 5 bases and J by 5 bases. Germline-derived CDR1 and CDR2 are MGHDK and SYGVNS. The CDR3 reads CASSPSQGAETQYF. CDR3 in DNA: TGTGCCAGCAGTCCCTCTCAGGGGGCTGAGACCCAGTACTTC. The full variable domain, completed using reference TRBV25-1 and TRBJ2-5, is EADIYQTPRYLVIGTGKKITLECSQTMGHDKMYWYQQDPGMELHLIHYSYGVNSTEKGDLSSESTVSRIRTEHFPLTLESARPSHTSQYLCASSPSQGAETQYFGPGTRLLVL.

This clonotype was detected a few times. Since a much larger clone is just one base distant, this may be a read error. The chain recombines TRBV20-1 with TRBJ1-5, with a weak D call TRBD1 (5 bases). The germline V gene encodes CDR1 DFQATT and CDR2 SNEGSKA (reference sequence). CDR3 length equals 14 residues. Trimming shortened V by 1 base and J by 6 bases, and 13 bases separated the two germline ends. The CDR3 nucleotides read TGCAGTGCTAGAGTTGGAAACAGGAGTCAGCCCCAGCATTTT. Protein: CSARVGNRSQPQHF.

This clonotype has a handful of counts. V gene TRBV7-8 combines with J gene TRBJ2-7; D is undetermined. The CDR3 is 16 residues long. Germline V lookup: CDR1 SGHVS, CDR2 FQNEAQ. V shed 1 base and J shed 2 bases, with 15 bases lying between them. The CDR3 DNA reads TGTGCCAGCAGCTTAGAATACCGGGTTGCCACCTACGAGCAGTACTTC. Translation: CASSLEYRVATYEQYF.

V is TRBV5-1 and J is TRBJ2-7; D might be TRBD2 (7 bases). The CDR3 totals 15 residues. The ends were cut back, 7 bases at V and 1 base at J, with 18 bases in the middle. CDR1 is SGHRS and CDR2 is YFSETQ in the germline V gene. CDR3 DNA sequence: TGCGCCAGCTCGCAAGAGGGGGGGTATTCCTACGAGCAGTACTTC. It codes for CASSQEGGYSYEQYF. The full variable domain, completed using reference TRBV5-1 and TRBJ2-7, is KAGVTQTPRYLIKTRGQQVTLSCSPISGHRSVSWYQQTPGQGLQFLFEYFSETQRNKGNFPGRFSGRQFSNSRSEMNVSTLELGDSALYLCASSQEGGYSYEQYFGPGTRLTVT.

This clonotype was detected only a few times. The V gene is TRBV24-1, the J gene TRBJ2-5, with D unresolved. Per the germline V gene, CDR1 is KGHDR and CDR2 is SFDVKD. Trimming shortened V by 11 bases and J by 5 bases, and 17 bases separated the two germline ends. CDR3 length equals 13 residues. CDR3 coding DNA: TGTGCCAGCTCACCATCGGAACGGGAGACCCAGTACTTC. Its translation: CASSPSERETQYF.

This chain uses TRBV19 with TRBJ2-2; D gene uncertain. Trimming took off 3 bases at V and 1 base at J, with 9 bases between the two ends. CDR3 length equals 15 residues. CDR1 LNHDA and CDR2 SQIVND come from the germline V gene (reference sequence). The CDR3 sequence is CASSILQENTGELFF. The CDR3 DNA reads TGTGCCAGTAGTATTCTGCAGGAGAACACCGGGGAGCTGTTTTTT.

The chain carries TRBV20-1 and TRBJ1-6, with D maybe TRBD1 (6 bases). Deletions cut 5 bases from V and 0 bases from J, with 17 bases between. The CDR3 has 17 residues. CDR1 DFQATT and CDR2 SNEGSKA come from the germline V gene (reference sequence). The CDR3, as DNA: TGCAGTGCTCGACCCGGGGGCCCGAGCTCCTATAATTCACCCCTCCACTTT. Encoded protein: CSARPGGPSSYNSPLHF.

The chain joins TRBV7-9 to TRBJ2-2; D perhaps matches TRBD1 (6 bases). The CDR3 sequence is 16 residues long. Germline CDR1 is SEHNR and CDR2 is FQNEAQ (reference sequence). The germline V and J ends were trimmed by 5 bases and 4 bases, with 17 bases remaining between them. CDR3 nucleotide sequence: TGTGCCAGCAGCCTACAAACAGGGCTGGGCACCGGGGAGCTGTTTTTT. Translation: CASSLQTGLGTGELFF. Complete variable domain (other parts from reference TRBV7-9 and TRBJ2-2): DTGVSQNPRHKITKRGQNVTFRCDPISEHNRLYWYRQTLGQGPEFLTYFQNEAQLEKSRLLSDRFSAERPKGSFSTLEIQRTEQGDSAMYLCASSLQTGLGTGELFFGEGSRLTVL.

This clonotype was seen at least ten times. V gene TRBV29-1 combines with J gene TRBJ1-2, with 9 bases lining up with TRBD1. The CDR3 is made up of 12 amino acids. J gave up 5 bases and V 3 bases, and 1 base lay outside the gene matches. Germline V gives CDR1 SQVTM, CDR2 ANQGSEA. The CDR3 DNA reads as TGCAGCGTTGAGGGACAGGGATATGGCTACACCTTC. Translated, it gives CSVEGQGYGYTF.

The chain links TRBV5-8 to TRBJ1-5; tentative D call: TRBD1 (5 bases). This CDR3 spans 15 amino acids. Trimming pared 2 bases from V and 0 bases from J, leaving 9 bases between. The germline CDR1 and CDR2 sequences are SGHTS and YDEGEE. The CDR3 DNA sequence: TGTGCCAGCAGCTTTGGACACCTTAGCAATCAGCCCCAGCATTTT. This encodes CASSFGHLSNQPQHF.

V gene TRBV5-1 combines with J gene TRBJ2-7; 7 bases match TRBD1. There are 15 residues in the CDR3. Germline loops: CDR1 SGHRS, CDR2 YFSETQ. V dropped 4 bases and J dropped 2; count of bases not matched to a gene: 9. CDR3 protein: CASSTGRTGAYEQYF. CDR3 in DNA: TGCGCCAGCAGCACGGGGCGTACAGGGGCCTACGAGCAGTACTTC.

This clonotype was counted only a few times. One junction end disagrees with the germline gene, perhaps due to a read error. J is TRBJ1-5 and V is TRBV7-7; TRBD1 might be the D (5 bases). In germline, CDR1 is SSHAT, CDR2 FNYEAQ (reference sequence). This CDR3 spans 21 amino acids. CDR3 DNA sequence: TGTGCTAGCAGCTCCGATCGACGGATGACAGCAAAAAAAGAGGGCAATCAGCCCCAGCATTTT. This gives the protein CASSSDRRMTAKKEGNQPQHF.

The J gene is TRBJ1-1, the V gene TRBV19; D is possibly TRBD1 (6 bases). V was clipped by 6 bases and J by 1 base, with 18 bases between them. Germline lookup yields CDR1 LNHDA and CDR2 SQIVND (reference sequence). The CDR3 has 16 amino acids. CDR3 protein: CASRDSGVAENTEAFF. The CDR3 nucleotides read TGTGCCAGTAGAGACTCAGGGGTGGCCGAGAACACTGAAGCTTTCTTT.